This T cell receptor (beta chain) was identified in a study of OX40 agonist ivuxolimab in advanced cancers. Overall study: People who had prior anti-PD-1, anti-PD-L1 or anti-CTLA-4 therapy could take part, and 35% to 50% had some.

On this clone: The antigen remains unidentified.

This table comes from immunoSEQ multiplex PCR, and its TCRdb copy is limited to in-frame clones, with some not included. The sample lists 65,000 to 70,000 clones, approximately 90% occurring once. Germline CDR1 SNHLY, CDR2 FYNNEI. This CDR3 is built from 14 residues. The germline V and J ends were trimmed by 6 bases and 2 bases, with 13 bases remaining between them. Whole-study results and caveats: With doses of 0.1 to 3.0 mg/kg, CD4+ and CD8+ blood T cells had undergone clonal expansion by week 6.

The sequence was collected from an adult with an advanced solid tumor such as melanoma, head and neck, liver or kidney cancer. Material: CD4+ or CD8+ T cells sorted from blood, obtained in a trial of the OX40 agonist ivuxolimab. V is TRBV2 and J is TRBJ2-5, with D possibly being TRBD2 (6 bases). Written as DNA, the CDR3 is TGTGCCAGCAGCGGCGGGACGGCTCAAGAGACCCAGTACTTC. This gives the protein CASSGGTAQETQYF.